This T cell receptor beta chain was sequenced in a study of cytomegalovirus exposure and HLA in healthy donors. Study-level results: Confirmation in vitro established that three CMV-associated chains were specific for CMV antigens. Reportedly, cytomegalovirus status was diagnosed with high sensitivity and specificity.

The V end was cut by 4 bases, the J end by 0 bases, with 10 bases between. This CDR3 contains 15 residues. The germline V gene encodes CDR1 WNHNN and CDR2 SYGVQD (reference sequence). Healthy donors of bone marrow made up the group. As regards this clone: The antigen is not known.

60 Vbeta and 13 Jbeta primers were used in PCR. Assay: immunoSEQ multiplex PCR; the TCRdb copy retains only in-frame clones and omits some. The sample has 150,000 to 200,000 clones; roughly 77% are singletons. Material: PBMCs. The TCR was taken from a woman in her twenties or thirties in good health and CMV-seronegative. The chain carries TRBV10-1 and TRBJ2-1; D is possibly TRBD2 (6 bases). The CDR3 is CASSGGTGSYNEQFF. CDR3 in DNA: TGCGCCAGCAGTGGGGGGACTGGCTCCTACAATGAGCAGTTCTTC.